This TCR beta chain stems from a study of post-analysis software for immune sequencing data. Study outcomes and limitations: The study found TRBV5-6, TRBV5-1 and TRBV20-1 among several TRBV segments more frequent in patients than controls.

As regards this clonotype: No antigen is known for it. This may arise from a read error, as a much more abundant clone is one base away.

Unique molecular identifiers were built into the TCR beta cDNA libraries. With roughly 0.9 to 10 million T cells as the source, approximately 500,000 cDNA molecules resulted. TCRdb independently ran MiXCR on the PCR reads; one entry per CDR3 protein. Here the sample spans approximately 150,000 distinct CDR3 sequences, approximately 28% being singletons. Germline lookup yields CDR1 SQVTM and CDR2 ANQGSEA. CDR3 length: 15 residues. Sequenced material: blood. The rearrangement uses TRBV29-1 and TRBJ2-7, with a weak D call TRBD1 (6 bases). This TCR came from a girl aged 5-17 years with multiple sclerosis. This chain's CDR3 is CGVEDRGTANYEQYF. CDR3 coding DNA: TGCGGCGTTGAAGATAGGGGGACGGCGAATTACGAGCAGTACTTC.